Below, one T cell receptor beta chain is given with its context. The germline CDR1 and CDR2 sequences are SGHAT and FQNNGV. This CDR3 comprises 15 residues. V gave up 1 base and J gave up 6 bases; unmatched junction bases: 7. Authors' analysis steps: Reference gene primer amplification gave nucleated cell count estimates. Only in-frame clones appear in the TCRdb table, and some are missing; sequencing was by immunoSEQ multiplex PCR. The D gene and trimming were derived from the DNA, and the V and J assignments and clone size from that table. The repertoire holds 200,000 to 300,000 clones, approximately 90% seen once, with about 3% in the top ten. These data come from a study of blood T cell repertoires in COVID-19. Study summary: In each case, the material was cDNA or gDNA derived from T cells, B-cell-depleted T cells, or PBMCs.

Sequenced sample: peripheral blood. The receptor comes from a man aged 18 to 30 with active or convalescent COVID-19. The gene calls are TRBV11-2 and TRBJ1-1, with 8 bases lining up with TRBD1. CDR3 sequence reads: CASSLGDRTDPEAFF. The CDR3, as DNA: TGTGCCAGCAGCTTAGGGGACAGGACCGACCCTGAAGCTTTCTTT.